The next 2 T cell receptor beta chains were all read from a single sample in a study of T-cell reconstitution after alpha-beta-depleted transplantation in children. Unique molecular identifiers were used to barcode this TCRbeta library. TCRdb re-derived calls from the PCR reads in MiXCR, one entry per CDR3 protein. The repertoire consists of 500,000 or so distinct CDR3 sequences, with 32% occurring once and the leading ten covering more than 2%. The input for sequencing was PBMCs from the stem cell graft donor, taken from the stem cell graft. The source is a human donor who donated a stem cell graft to a child with aplastic anemia.

The table lists this clonotype with a few counts. The rearrangement joins TRBV29-1 to TRBJ1-1; D is undetermined. V was trimmed by 4 bases and J by 11 bases, leaving 17 bases between them. The CDR3 extends over 12 amino acids. Germline V gene sequence: CDR1 SQVTM, CDR2 ANQGSEA. CDR3 amino acids: CSVVLSQTGAFF. CDR3 bases: TGCAGCGTTGTTCTCAGCCAAACCGGGGCTTTCTTT.

This clonotype was detected a few times. The chain joins TRBV6-2 or TRBV6-3 to TRBJ1-5; no clear D gene. Deletions cut 3 bases from V and 1 base from J, with 13 bases between. This CDR3 comprises 16 residues. Germline CDR1 and CDR2: MNHEY and SVGEGT. The CDR3 here is CASSYVSGSSNQPQHF. As DNA, the CDR3 is TGTGCCAGCAGTTATGTCTCCGGATCAAGCAATCAGCCCCAGCATTTT.